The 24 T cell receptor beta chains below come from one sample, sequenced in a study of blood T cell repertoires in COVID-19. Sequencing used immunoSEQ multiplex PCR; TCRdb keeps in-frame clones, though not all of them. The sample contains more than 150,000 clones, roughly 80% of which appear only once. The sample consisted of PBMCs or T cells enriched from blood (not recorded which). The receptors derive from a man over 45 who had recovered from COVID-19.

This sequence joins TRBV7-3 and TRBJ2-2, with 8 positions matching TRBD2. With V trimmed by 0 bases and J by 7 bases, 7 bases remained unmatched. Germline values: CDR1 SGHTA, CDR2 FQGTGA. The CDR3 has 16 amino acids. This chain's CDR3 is CASSLTGTSRSGELFF. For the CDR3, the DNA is TGTGCCAGCAGCTTAACTGGGACTAGTAGGAGCGGGGAGCTGTTTTTT.

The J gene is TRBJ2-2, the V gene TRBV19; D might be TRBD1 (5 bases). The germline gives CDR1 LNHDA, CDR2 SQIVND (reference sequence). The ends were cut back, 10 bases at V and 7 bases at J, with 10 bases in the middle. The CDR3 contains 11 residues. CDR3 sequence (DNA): TGTGCCACCAGGGTGTACGGGGAGCTGTTTTTT. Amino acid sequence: CATRVYGELFF.

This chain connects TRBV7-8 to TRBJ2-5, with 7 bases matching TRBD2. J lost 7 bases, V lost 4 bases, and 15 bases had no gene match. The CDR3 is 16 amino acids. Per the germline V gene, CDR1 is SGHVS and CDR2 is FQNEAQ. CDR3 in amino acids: CASSSRTSGASRTQYF. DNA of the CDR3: TGTGCCAGCAGCTCGAGGACTAGTGGGGCCAGCAGGACCCAGTACTTC.

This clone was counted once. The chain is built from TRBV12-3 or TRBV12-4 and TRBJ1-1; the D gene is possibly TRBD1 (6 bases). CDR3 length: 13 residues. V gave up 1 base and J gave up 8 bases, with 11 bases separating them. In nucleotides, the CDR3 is TGTGCCAGCAGTTTAGTGTACAGGGACGAAGCTTTCTTT. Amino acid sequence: CASSLVYRDEAFF.

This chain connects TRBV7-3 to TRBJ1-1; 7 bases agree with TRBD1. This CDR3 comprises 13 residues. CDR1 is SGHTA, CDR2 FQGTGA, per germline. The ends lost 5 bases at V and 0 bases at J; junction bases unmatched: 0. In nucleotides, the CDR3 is TGTGCCAGCAGCGGACAGGTGAACACTGAAGCTTTCTTT. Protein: CASSGQVNTEAFF.

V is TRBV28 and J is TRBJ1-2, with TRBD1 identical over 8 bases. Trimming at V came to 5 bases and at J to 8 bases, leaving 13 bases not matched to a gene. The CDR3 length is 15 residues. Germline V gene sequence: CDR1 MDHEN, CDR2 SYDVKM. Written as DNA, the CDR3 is TGTGCCAGCAGTCTCGGGGCAGGGGGCAAAGGCGGCTACACCTTC. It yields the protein CASSLGAGGKGGYTF.

The CDR3 is CASSLPSSETQYF. DNA for the CDR3: TGTGCCAGCAGCTTGCCCTCAAGCGAGACCCAGTACTTC. This sequence joins TRBV7-9 and TRBJ2-5; D is unclear. CDR1 and CDR2 from the germline V gene are SEHNR and FQNEAQ (reference sequence). The CDR3 consists of 13 residues. Trimming removed 3 bases from V and 5 bases from J, with 10 bases in between.

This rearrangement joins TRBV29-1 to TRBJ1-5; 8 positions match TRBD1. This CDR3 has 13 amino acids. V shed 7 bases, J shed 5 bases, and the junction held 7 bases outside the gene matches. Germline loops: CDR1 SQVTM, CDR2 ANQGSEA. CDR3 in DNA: TGCAGCGCCGGTCAGGGGGCGGATCAGCCCCAGCATTTT. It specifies CSAGQGADQPQHF. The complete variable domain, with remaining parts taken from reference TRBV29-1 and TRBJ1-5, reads SAVISQKPSRDICQRGTSLTIQCQVDSQVTMMFWYRQQPGQSLTLIATANQGSEATYESGFVIDKFPISRPNLTFSTLTVSNMSPEDSSIYLCSAGQGADQPQHFGDGTRLSIL.

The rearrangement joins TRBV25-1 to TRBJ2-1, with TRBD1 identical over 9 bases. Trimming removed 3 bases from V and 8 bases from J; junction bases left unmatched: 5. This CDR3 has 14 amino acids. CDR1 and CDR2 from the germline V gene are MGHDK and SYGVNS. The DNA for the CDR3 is TGTGCCAGCAGTGACGGACAGGGGTGGCATGAGCAGTTCTTC. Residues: CASSDGQGWHEQFF. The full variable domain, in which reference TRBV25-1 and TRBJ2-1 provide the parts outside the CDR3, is EADIYQTPRYLVIGTGKKITLECSQTMGHDKMYWYQQDPGMELHLIHYSYGVNSTEKGDLSSESTVSRIRTEHFPLTLESARPSHTSQYLCASSDGQGWHEQFFGPGTRLTVL.

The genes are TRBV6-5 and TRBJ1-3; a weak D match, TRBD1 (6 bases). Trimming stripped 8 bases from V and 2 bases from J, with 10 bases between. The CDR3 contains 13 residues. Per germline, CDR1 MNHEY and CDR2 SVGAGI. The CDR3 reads CASRGGPGNTIYF. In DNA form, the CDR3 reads TGTGCCAGCCGAGGGGGTCCTGGAAACACCATATATTTT.

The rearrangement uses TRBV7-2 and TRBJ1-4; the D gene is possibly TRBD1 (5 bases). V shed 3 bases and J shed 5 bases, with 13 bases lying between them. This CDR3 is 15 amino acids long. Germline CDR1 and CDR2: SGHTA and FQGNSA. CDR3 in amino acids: CASSLATGSNEKLFF. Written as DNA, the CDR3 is TGTGCCAGCAGCTTGGCAACAGGTTCCAATGAAAAACTGTTTTTT.

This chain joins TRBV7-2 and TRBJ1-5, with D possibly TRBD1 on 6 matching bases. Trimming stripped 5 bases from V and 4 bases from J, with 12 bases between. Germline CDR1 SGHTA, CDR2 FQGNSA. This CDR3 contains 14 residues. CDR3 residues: CASSLGGRNQPQHF. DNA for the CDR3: TGTGCCAGCAGCCTAGGGGGGCGAAATCAGCCCCAGCATTTT.

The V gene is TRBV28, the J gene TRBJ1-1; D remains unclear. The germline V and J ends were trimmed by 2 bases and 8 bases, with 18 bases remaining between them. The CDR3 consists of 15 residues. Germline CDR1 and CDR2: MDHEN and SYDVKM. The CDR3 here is CASSLISPGILEAFF. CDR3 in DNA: TGTGCCAGCAGTTTAATTTCCCCGGGGATCCTGGAAGCTTTCTTT.

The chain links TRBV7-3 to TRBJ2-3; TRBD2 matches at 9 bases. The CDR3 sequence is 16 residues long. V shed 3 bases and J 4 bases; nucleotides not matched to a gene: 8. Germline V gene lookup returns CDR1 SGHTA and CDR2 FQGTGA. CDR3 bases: TGTGCCAGCAGCTTTTCCTCTAGCGGGATCTCAGATACGCAGTATTTT. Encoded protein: CASSFSSSGISDTQYF.

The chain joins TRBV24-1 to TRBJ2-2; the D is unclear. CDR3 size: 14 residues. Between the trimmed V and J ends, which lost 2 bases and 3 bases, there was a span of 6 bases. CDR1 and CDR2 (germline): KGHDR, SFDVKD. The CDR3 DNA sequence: TGTGCCACCAGTGATTACCGGGACACCGGGGAGCTGTTTTTT. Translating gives CATSDYRDTGELFF.

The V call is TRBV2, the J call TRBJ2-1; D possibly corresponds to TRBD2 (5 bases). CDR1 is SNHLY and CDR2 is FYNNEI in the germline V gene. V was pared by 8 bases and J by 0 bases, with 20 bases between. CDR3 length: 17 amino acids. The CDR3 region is CASWKPSTGSSYNEQFF. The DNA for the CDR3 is TGTGCCAGCTGGAAACCTAGTACGGGGAGCTCCTACAATGAGCAGTTCTTC.

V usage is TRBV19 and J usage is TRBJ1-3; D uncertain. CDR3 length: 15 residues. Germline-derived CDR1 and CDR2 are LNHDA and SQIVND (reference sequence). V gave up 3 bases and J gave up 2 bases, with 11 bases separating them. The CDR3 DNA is TGTGCCAGTAGTATCGGGTCGTCTCCTGGAAACACCATATATTTT. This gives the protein CASSIGSSPGNTIYF.

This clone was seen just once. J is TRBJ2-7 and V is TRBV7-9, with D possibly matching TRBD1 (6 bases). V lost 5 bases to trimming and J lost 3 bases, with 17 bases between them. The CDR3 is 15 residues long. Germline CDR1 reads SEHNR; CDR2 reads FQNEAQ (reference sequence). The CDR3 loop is CASSLYRDKGYEQYF. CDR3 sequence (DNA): TGTGCCAGCAGCCTGTACCGGGACAAAGGCTACGAGCAGTACTTC. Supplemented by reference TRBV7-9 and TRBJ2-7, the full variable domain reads DTGVSQNPRHKITKRGQNVTFRCDPISEHNRLYWYRQTLGQGPEFLTYFQNEAQLEKSRLLSDRFSAERPKGSFSTLEIQRTEQGDSAMYLCASSLYRDKGYEQYFGPGTRLTVT.

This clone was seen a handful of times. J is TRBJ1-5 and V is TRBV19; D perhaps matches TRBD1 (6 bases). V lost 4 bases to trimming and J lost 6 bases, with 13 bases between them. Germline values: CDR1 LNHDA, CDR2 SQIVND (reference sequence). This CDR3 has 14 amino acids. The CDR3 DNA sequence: TGTGCCAGTAGTAGGCACAGGGATAGTCAGCCCCAGCATTTT. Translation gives CASSRHRDSQPQHF.

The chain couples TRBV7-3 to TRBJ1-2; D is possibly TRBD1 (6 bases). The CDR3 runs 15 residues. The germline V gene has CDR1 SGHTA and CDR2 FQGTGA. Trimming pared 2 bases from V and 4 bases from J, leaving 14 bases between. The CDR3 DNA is TGTGCCAGCAGCTTAGCCCTGGGGGCTTCCTATGGCTACACCTTC. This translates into CASSLALGASYGYTF.

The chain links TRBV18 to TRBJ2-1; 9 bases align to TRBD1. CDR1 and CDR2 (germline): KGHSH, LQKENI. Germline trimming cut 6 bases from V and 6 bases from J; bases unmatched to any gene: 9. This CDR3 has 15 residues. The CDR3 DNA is TGTGCCAGCTCGCAGCCGCCGGGACAGGGCAATGAGCAGTTCTTC. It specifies CASSQPPGQGNEQFF.

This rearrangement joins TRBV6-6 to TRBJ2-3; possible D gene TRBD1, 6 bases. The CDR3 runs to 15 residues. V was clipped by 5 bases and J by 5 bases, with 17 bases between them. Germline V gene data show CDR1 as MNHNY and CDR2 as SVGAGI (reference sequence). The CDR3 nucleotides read TGTGCCAGCAGTCACAGGGTTTCCGAAGGAGATACGCAGTATTTT. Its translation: CASSHRVSEGDTQYF.

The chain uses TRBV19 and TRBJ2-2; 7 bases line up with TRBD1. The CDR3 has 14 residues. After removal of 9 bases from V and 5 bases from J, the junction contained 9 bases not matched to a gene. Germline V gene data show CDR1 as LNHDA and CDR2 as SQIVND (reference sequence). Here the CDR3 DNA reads TGTGCCAGCGCGGAGACAGGGAAAACCGGGGAGCTGTTTTTT. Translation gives CASAETGKTGELFF.

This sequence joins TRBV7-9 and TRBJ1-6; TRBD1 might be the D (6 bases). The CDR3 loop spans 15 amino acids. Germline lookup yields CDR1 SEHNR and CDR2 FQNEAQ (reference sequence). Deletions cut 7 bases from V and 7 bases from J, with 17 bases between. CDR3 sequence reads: CASTDKDRPNSPLHF. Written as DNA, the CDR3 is TGTGCCAGCACCGATAAGGACAGACCCAATTCACCCCTCCACTTT.